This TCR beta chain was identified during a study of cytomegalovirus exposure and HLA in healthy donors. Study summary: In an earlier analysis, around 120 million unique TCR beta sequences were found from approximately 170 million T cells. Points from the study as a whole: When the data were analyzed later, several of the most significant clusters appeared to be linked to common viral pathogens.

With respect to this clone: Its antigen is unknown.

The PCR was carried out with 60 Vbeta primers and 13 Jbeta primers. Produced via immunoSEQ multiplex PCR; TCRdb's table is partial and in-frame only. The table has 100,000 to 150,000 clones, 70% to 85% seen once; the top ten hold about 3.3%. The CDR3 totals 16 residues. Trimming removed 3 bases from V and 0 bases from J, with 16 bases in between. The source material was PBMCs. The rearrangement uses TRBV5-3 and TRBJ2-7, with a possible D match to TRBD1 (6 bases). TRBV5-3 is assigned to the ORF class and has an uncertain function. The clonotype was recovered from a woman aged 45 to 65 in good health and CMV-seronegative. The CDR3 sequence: CARSYGDTESSYEQYF. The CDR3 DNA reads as TGTGCCAGAAGCTATGGGGACACAGAGAGCTCCTACGAGCAGTACTTC.